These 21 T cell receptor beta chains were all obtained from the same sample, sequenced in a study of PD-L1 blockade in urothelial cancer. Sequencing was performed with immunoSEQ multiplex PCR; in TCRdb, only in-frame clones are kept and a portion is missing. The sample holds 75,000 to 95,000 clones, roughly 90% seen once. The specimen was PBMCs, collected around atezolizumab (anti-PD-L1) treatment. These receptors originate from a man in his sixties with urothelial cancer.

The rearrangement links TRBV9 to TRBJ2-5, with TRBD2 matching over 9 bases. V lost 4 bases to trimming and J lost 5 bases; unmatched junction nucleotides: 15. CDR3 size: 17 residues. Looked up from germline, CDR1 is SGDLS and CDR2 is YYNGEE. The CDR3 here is CASSIWDGLAGAETQYF. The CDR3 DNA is TGTGCCAGCAGCATCTGGGACGGATTAGCGGGGGCTGAGACCCAGTACTTC.

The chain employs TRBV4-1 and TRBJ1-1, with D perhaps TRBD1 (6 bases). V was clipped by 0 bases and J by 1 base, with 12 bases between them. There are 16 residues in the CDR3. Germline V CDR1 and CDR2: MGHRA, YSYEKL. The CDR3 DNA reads TGCGCCAGCAGCCAAGATCGCGGACAGCGGAACACTGAAGCTTTCTTT. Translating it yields CASSQDRGQRNTEAFF.

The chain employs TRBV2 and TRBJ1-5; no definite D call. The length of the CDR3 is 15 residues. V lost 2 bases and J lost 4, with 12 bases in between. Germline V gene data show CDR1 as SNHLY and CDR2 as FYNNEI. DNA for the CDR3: TGTGCCAGCAGTGAAACGAGGCAGTCAAATCAGCCCCAGCATTTT. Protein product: CASSETRQSNQPQHF. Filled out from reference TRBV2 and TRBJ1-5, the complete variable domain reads EPEVTQTPSHQVTQMGQEVILRCVPISNHLYFYWYRQILGQKVEFLVSFYNNEISEKSEIFDDQFSVERPDGSNFTLKIRSTKLEDSAMYFCASSETRQSNQPQHFGDGTRLSIL.

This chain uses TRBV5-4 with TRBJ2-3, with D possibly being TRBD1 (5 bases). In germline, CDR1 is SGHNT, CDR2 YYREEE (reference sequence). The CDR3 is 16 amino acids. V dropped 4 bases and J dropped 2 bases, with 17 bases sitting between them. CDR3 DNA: TGTGCCAGCAGCAAGGACACCCCTTCTAACACAGATACGCAGTATTTT. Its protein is CASSKDTPSNTDTQYF.

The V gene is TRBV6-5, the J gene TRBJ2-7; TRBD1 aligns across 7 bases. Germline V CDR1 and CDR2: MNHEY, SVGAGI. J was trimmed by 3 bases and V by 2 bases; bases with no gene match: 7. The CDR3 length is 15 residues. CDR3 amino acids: CASSYPRQGIYEQYF. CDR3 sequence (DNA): TGTGCCAGCAGTTACCCCAGACAGGGTATCTACGAGCAGTACTTC.

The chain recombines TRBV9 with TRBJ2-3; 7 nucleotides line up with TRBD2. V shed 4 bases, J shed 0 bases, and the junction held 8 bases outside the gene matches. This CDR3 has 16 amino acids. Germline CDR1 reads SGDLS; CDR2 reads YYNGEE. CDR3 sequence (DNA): TGTGCCAGCAGCTCCCATGGCGGGAGTAGCACAGATACGCAGTATTTT. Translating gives CASSSHGGSSTDTQYF. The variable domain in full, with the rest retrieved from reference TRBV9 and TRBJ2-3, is DSGVTQTPKHLITATGQRVTLRCSPRSGDLSVYWYQQSLDQGLQFLIQYYNGEERAKGNILERFSAQQFPDLHSELNLSSLELGDSALYFCASSSHGGSSTDTQYFGPGTRLTVL.

CDR3 coding DNA: TGTGCCAGCAGCCAAGAGTCTCAGGGGGCAAAGCCCCAGCATTTT. Translated, it gives CASSQESQGAKPQHF. The rearrangement uses TRBV4-2 and TRBJ1-5, with 8 bases aligning to TRBD1. This CDR3 spans 15 amino acids. Per germline, CDR1 LGHNA and CDR2 YNFKEQ. Trimming took 0 bases from V and 8 from J; bases not matched to a gene: 6.

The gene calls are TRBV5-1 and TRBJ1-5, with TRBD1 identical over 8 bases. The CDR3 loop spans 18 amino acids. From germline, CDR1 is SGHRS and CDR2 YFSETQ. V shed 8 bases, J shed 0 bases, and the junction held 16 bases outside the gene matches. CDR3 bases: TGCGCCAGGTTAACAGGGGGAGAGGATTCTAATAGCAATCAGCCCCAGCATTTT. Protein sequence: CARLTGGEDSNSNQPQHF.

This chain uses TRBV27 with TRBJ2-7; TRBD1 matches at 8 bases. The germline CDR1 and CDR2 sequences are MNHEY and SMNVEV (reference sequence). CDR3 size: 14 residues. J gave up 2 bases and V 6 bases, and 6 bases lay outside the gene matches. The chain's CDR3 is CASSRGRQTYEQYF. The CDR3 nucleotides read TGTGCCAGCAGCAGGGGGCGGCAAACCTACGAGCAGTACTTC.

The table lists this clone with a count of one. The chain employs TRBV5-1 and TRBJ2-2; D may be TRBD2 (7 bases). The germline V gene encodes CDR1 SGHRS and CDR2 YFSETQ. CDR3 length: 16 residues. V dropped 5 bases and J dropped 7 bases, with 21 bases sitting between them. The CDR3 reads CASSPQHAGANGELFF. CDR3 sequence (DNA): TGCGCCAGCAGTCCCCAACATGCGGGGGCAAACGGGGAGCTGTTTTTT.

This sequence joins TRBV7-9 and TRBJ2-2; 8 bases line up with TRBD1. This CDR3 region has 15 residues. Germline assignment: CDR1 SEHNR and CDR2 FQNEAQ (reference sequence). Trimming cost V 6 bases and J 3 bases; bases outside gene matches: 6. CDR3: CASRRQGADTGELFF. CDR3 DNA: TGTGCCAGCAGACGGCAGGGGGCGGACACCGGGGAGCTGTTTTTT.

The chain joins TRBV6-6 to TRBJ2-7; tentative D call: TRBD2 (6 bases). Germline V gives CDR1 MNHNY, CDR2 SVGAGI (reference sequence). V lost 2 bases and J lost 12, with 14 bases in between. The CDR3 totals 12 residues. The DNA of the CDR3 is TGTGCCAGCAGTTACGGGGACTCCGGGGTGTACTTC. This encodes CASSYGDSGVYF.

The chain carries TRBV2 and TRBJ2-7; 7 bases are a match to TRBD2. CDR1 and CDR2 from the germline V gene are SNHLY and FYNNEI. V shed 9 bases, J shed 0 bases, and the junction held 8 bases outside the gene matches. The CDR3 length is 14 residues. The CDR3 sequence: CASDDGDYSYEQYF. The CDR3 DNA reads TGTGCCAGTGACGATGGGGACTACTCCTACGAGCAGTACTTC.

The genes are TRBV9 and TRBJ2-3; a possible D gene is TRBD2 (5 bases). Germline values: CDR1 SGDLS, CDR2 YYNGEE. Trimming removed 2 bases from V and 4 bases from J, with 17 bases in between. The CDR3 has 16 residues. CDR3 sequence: CASSVHPGFLSDTQYF. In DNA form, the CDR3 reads TGTGCCAGCAGCGTCCACCCGGGATTCCTATCAGATACGCAGTATTTT.

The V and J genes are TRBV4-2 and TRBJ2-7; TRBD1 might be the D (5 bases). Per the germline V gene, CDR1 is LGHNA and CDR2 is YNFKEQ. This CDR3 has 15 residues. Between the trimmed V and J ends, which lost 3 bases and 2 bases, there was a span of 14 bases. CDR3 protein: CASSQTDSVTYEQYF. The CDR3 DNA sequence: TGTGCCAGCAGCCAGACCGACAGCGTGACCTACGAGCAGTACTTC.

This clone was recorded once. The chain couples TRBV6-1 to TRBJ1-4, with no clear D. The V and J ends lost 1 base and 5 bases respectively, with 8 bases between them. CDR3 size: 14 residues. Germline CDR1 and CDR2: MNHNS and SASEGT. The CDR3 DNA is TGTGCCAGCAGTGAAGTGGCAGTAAATGAAAAACTGTTTTTT. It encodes CASSEVAVNEKLFF.

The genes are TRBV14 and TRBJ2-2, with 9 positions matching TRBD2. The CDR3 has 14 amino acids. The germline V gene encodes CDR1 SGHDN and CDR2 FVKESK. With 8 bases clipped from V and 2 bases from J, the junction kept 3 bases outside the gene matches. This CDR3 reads CASRLAVNTGELFF. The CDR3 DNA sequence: TGTGCCAGCCGACTAGCGGTTAACACCGGGGAGCTGTTTTTT. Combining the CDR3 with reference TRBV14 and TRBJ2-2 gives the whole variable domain EAGVTQFPSHSVIEKGQTVTLRCDPISGHDNLYWYRRVMGKEIKFLLHFVKESKQDESGMPNNRFLAERTGGTYSTLKVQPAELEDSGVYFCASRLAVNTGELFFGEGSRLTVL.

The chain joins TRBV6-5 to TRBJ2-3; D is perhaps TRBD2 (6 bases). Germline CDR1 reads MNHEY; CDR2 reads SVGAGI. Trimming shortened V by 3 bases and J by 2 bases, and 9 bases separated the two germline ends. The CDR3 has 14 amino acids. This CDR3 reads CASSYRTTTDTQYF. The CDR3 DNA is TGTGCCAGCAGTTATAGGACTACCACAGATACGCAGTATTTT.

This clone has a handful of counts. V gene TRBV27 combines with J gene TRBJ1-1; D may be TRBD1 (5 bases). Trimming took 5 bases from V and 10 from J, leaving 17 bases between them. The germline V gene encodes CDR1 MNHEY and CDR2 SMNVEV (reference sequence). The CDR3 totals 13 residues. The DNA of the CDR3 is TGTGCCAGCAGTGTGGGGCATGGGATTGGAGCTTTCTTT. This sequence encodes CASSVGHGIGAFF.

CDR3 sequence: CASSFEDRGTTEAFF. The DNA of the CDR3 is TGTGCCAGCAGCTTCGAAGACAGGGGGACCACTGAAGCTTTCTTT. The chain recombines TRBV5-4 with TRBJ1-1, with 9 positions matching TRBD1. The germline V gene has CDR1 SGHNT and CDR2 YYREEE (reference sequence). The CDR3 runs to 15 residues. Losses at the gene ends were 2 bases for V and 4 bases for J; bases not matched to a gene: 6.

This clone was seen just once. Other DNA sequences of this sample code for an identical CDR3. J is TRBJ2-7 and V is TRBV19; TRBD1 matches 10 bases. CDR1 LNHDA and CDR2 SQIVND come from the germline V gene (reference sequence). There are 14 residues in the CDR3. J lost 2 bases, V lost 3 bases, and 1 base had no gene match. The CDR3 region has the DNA TGTGCCAGTAGTATCGGGACAGGGGCCTACGAGCAGTACTTC. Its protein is CASSIGTGAYEQYF.